This TCR beta chain stems from a study of cytomegalovirus exposure and HLA in healthy donors. PCR was performed using 60 Vbeta and 13 Jbeta primers. Using immunoSEQ multiplex PCR, the repertoire was profiled, and TCRdb retains in-frame clones only, with some absent. Of over 85,000 clones in the sample, just over 75% are singletons; the top ten hold 13%. V lost 1 base, J lost 3 bases, and 7 bases lay in between. CDR1 KGHSH and CDR2 LQKENI come from the germline V gene. The length of the CDR3 is 13 residues. The rearrangement joins TRBV18 to TRBJ2-7; D is uncertain. Input material: PBMCs. The origin of this receptor is a man aged 25 to 45 in good health and CMV-seropositive. This CDR3 reads CASSPRALYEQYF. The CDR3 DNA reads as TGTGCCAGCTCACCACGCGCTCTCTACGAGCAGTACTTC.